One and the same sample provided the 26 T cell receptor beta chains below, sequenced in a study of blood T cells in healthy people across ages (dated by TCRdb to between 2015 and 2017). The protocol used for the library was 5' RACE. Instrument used: Illumina HiSeq 2500. A second PCR of about 7 to 12 cycles was run with a J-beta primer mix and a sample-barcoded 5' primer. The public reads were run again by TCRdb, first through fastp at Q25 and then through MiXCR, and only productive beta chains were kept. Entries that share a CDR3 protein sequence are merged under the most common genes and DNA. The sample yields some 940,000 distinct CDR3 sequences; roughly 29% were counted once. Together, the top ten hold roughly 10% of the sample. These data were likewise used in another study, on T cells of mothers and their children.

Material for sequencing was blood. These receptors were obtained from a middle-aged woman in good health.

This clonotype was counted many times. The chain uses TRBV20-1 and TRBJ1-2; TRBD1 matches at 8 bases. CDR1 and CDR2 (germline): DFQATT, SNEGSKA (reference sequence). The CDR3 is 13 amino acids. V dropped 3 bases and J dropped 6; count of bases not matched to a gene: 6. The CDR3, as DNA: TGCAGTGCTAGTAAGACAGGGGCCCATGGCTACACCTTC. The encoded protein is CSASKTGAHGYTF.

This sequence joins TRBV7-2 and TRBJ2-1; D may be TRBD1 (7 bases). The CDR3 runs to 20 residues. Per the germline V gene, CDR1 is SGHTA and CDR2 is FQGNSA. The V and J ends lost 5 bases and 0 bases respectively, with 26 bases between them. This CDR3 is CTSSSPRRGLRPSSYNEQFF. CDR3 nucleotides: TGTACCAGCAGCAGTCCCCGGAGGGGGCTAAGACCGAGCTCCTACAATGAGCAGTTCTTC.

As regards this clonotype: The junction departs from germline at one end; a sequencing error may be responsible. V usage is TRBV3-1 and J usage is TRBJ2-4; no clear D. The CDR3 sequence is 16 residues long. CDR1 is LGHDT and CDR2 is YNNKEL in the germline V gene (reference sequence). The CDR3 loop is CASSLVGWQEKSIQYF. The CDR3 DNA sequence: TGTGCCAGCAGCCTCGTAGGTTGGCAGGAAAAAAGCATTCAGTACTTC.

V is TRBV5-1 and J is TRBJ2-5, with a weak D call TRBD1 (6 bases). With the DNA end fitting TRBJ2-7 better, the J assignment may be wrong. Germline CDR1 and CDR2: SGHRS and YFSETQ. The CDR3 has 15 amino acids. CDR3 residues: CASSSAPGQTYEQYF. CDR3 sequence (DNA): TGCGCCAGCAGCTCCGCGCCGGGACAAACCTACGAGCAGTACTTC.

This clonotype showed up just a few times. This could be a read error, since a much larger clone is one nucleotide away. Here the CDR3 DNA reads TGTGCCAGCAGTTTACCAGGCTCCTACGCAGATACGCAGTATTTT. Its translation: CASSLPGSYADTQYF. The genes are TRBV28 and TRBJ2-3; D not certain. CDR1 and CDR2 from the germline V gene are MDHEN and SYDVKM. Trimming removed 2 bases from V and 4 bases from J, with 13 bases in between. The CDR3 spans 15 residues.

This clonotype has at least ten counts. This chain joins TRBV15 and TRBJ2-7, with 8 bases aligning to TRBD1. CDR1 and CDR2 from the germline V gene are LNHNV and YYDKDF (reference sequence). The CDR3 length is 15 residues. Trimming cost V 6 bases and J 3 bases; bases outside gene matches: 10. CDR3 bases: TGTGCCACCAGGCGTGCGGGACAGGTGGGCTACGAGCAGTACTTC. This gives the protein CATRRAGQVGYEQYF. Based on the CDR3 plus reference TRBV15 and TRBJ2-7, the full variable domain is DAMVIQNPRYQVTQFGKPVTLSCSQTLNHNVMYWYQQKSSQAPKLLFHYYDKDFNNEADTPDNFQSRRPNTSFCFLDIRSPGLGDTAMYLCATRRAGQVGYEQYFGPGTRLTVT.

V usage is TRBV20-1 and J usage is TRBJ1-2; TRBD1 aligns across 11 bases. The CDR3 has 15 amino acids. Germline-derived CDR1 and CDR2 are DFQATT and SNEGSKA (reference sequence). V shed 0 bases, J shed 4 bases, and the junction held 4 bases outside the gene matches. As DNA, the CDR3 is TGCAGTGCTAGAGAACCGGGACAGGGGGGCTATGGCTACACCTTC. The encoded protein is CSAREPGQGGYGYTF.

This chain joins TRBV2 and TRBJ1-2; 7 bases agree with TRBD1. The CDR3 contains 12 residues. The germline V gene encodes CDR1 SNHLY and CDR2 FYNNEI. V lost 4 bases and J lost 12; bases outside the gene matches: 8. CDR3 sequence: CASSVGTAWDTF. CDR3 DNA: TGTGCCAGCAGTGTTGGGACAGCCTGGGACACCTTC.

V is TRBV20-1 and J is TRBJ1-1, with TRBD1 matching 9 bases. V dropped 0 bases and J dropped 3; count of bases not matched to a gene: 8. Germline lookup yields CDR1 DFQATT and CDR2 SNEGSKA (reference sequence). The CDR3 has 16 amino acids. This CDR3 reads CSARDRDRGVHTEAFF. In DNA form, the CDR3 reads TGCAGTGCTAGAGACCGTGACAGGGGGGTGCACACTGAAGCTTTCTTT.

This chain links TRBV12-3 or TRBV12-4 with TRBJ1-5; perhaps TRBD1 as D (6 bases). Trimming pared 5 bases from V and 6 bases from J, leaving 14 bases between. This CDR3 has 14 amino acids. CDR3 nucleotide sequence: TGTGCCAGCAGTCCGGGGGGCTGGGGTCAGCCCCAGCATTTT. Its translation: CASSPGGWGQPQHF.

This clonotype was counted at least ten times. The V gene is TRBV6-5, the J gene TRBJ1-6; 9 positions match TRBD1. V shed 5 bases and J 10 bases; nucleotides not matched to a gene: 6. There are 14 residues in the CDR3. The germline gives CDR1 MNHEY, CDR2 SVGAGI. In nucleotides, the CDR3 is TGTGCCAGCAGTAACGACAGGGGGATGTCACCCCTCCACTTT. Its translation is CASSNDRGMSPLHF.

This sequence joins TRBV27 and TRBJ2-1; TRBD2 might be the D (5 bases). Germline CDR1 and CDR2: MNHEY and SMNVEV (reference sequence). V lost 0 bases and J 6 bases, leaving 15 bases between the germline ends. This CDR3 has 16 amino acids. CDR3 in amino acids: CASSLSSPTSFNEQFF. DNA for the CDR3: TGTGCCAGCAGTTTATCGAGCCCCACTAGTTTCAATGAGCAGTTCTTC.

The V and J genes are TRBV12-3 or TRBV12-4 and TRBJ2-1; D not certain. The CDR3 covers 13 residues. Trimming took off 7 bases at V and 10 bases at J, with 17 bases between the two ends. CDR3 sequence (DNA): TGTGCCAGCACCCCGGGCGGTCCCTACGAGCAGTTCTTC. It specifies CASTPGGPYEQFF.

As for this clonotype: A read error may be the cause here, since a much bigger clone is one base away. J is TRBJ2-1 and V is TRBV29-1; the match to TRBD1 covers 7 bases. This CDR3 comprises 12 residues. The germline V gene has CDR1 SQVTM and CDR2 ANQGSEA. The CDR3: CGVTQGPNEQFF. The DNA for the CDR3 is TGCGGCGTCACACAGGGGCCGAATGAGCAGTTCTTC.

This clonotype was detected a few times. This sequence joins TRBV20-1 and TRBJ2-3; D gene uncertain. The CDR3 has 11 residues. V lost 3 bases to trimming and J lost 8 bases, with 9 bases between them. Germline V gene sequence: CDR1 DFQATT, CDR2 SNEGSKA (reference sequence). CDR3 sequence: CSARITLTQYF. The CDR3 DNA reads as TGCAGTGCTAGGATCACGCTTACGCAGTATTTT.

About this clonotype: A much larger clone lies a single base off, so this may be a read error. The genes are TRBV20-1 and TRBJ2-6, with TRBD1 matching over 9 bases. Germline lookup yields CDR1 DFQATT and CDR2 SNEGSKA (reference sequence). This CDR3 is 16 amino acids long. V lost 1 base to trimming and J lost 4 bases; unmatched junction nucleotides: 5. The CDR3 coding sequence is TGCAGTGCTAGAGGCGGGACAGGGATAGGGGCCAACGTCCTGACTTTC. The encoded protein is CSARGGTGIGANVLTF.

The gene calls are TRBV20-1 and TRBJ1-2, with a tentative D call TRBD1 (5 bases). The V end was cut by 4 bases, the J end by 5 bases, with 17 bases between. This CDR3 has 14 amino acids. Germline V gene sequence: CDR1 DFQATT, CDR2 SNEGSKA (reference sequence). This CDR3 is CSAIRSGGGYGYTF. DNA of the CDR3: TGCAGTGCTATCCGGAGTGGGGGAGGTTATGGCTACACCTTC.

The genes are TRBV20-1 and TRBJ2-4; 9 bases match TRBD2. The tail of the sequence fits TRBJ2-7 better, so the J call may be wrong. The germline gives CDR1 DFQATT, CDR2 SNEGSKA (reference sequence). CDR3 size: 16 residues. The CDR3 DNA follows: TGCAGTGCTAGGCGGTTGGAGCGGGGGGTTACCTACGAGCAGTACTTC. It specifies CSARRLERGVTYEQYF.

The J gene is TRBJ1-5, the V gene TRBV7-2; 8 nucleotides agree with TRBD1. The junction had 9 bases not matched to a gene; V was cut back by 2 bases and J by 6 bases. CDR1 and CDR2 from the germline V gene are SGHTA and FQGNSA. The CDR3 is 16 amino acids. CDR3 nucleotides: TGTGCCAGCAGCTTACTCCGGACAGGGTTAGGTCAGCCCCAGCATTTT. Its translation is CASSLLRTGLGQPQHF.

J is TRBJ2-7 and V is TRBV5-1; D perhaps matches TRBD2 (5 bases). Germline loops: CDR1 SGHRS, CDR2 YFSETQ. V was shortened by 4 bases and J by 0 bases, with 14 bases between the two germline ends. CDR3 size: 15 residues. The CDR3: CASSPSSGYSYEQYF. For the CDR3, the DNA is TGCGCCAGCAGCCCCAGCTCGGGGTACTCCTACGAGCAGTACTTC.

This clonotype was recorded a few times. This chain connects TRBV6-4 to TRBJ2-3; 9 nucleotides agree with TRBD2. This CDR3 contains 16 residues. CDR1 is MRHNA, CDR2 SNTAGT, per germline. The V gene end was trimmed by 3 bases and the J gene end by 3 bases; junction bases not matched to a gene: 7. The CDR3 sequence is CASSEGGGAGTDTQYF. The CDR3 bases are TGTGCCAGCAGTGAAGGCGGGGGGGCCGGAACAGATACGCAGTATTTT.

This clonotype was detected many times. V gene TRBV27 combines with J gene TRBJ2-6; tentatively, D is TRBD2 (6 bases). CDR1 and CDR2 (germline): MNHEY, SMNVEV (reference sequence). With 6 bases removed from V and 0 bases from J, the gap between germline ends came to 12 bases. This CDR3 spans 16 amino acids. Here the CDR3 DNA reads TGTGCCAGCAGATCAGGACTATCCTCTGGGGCCAACGTCCTGACTTTC. It encodes CASRSGLSSGANVLTF.

This clonotype was seen a handful of times. Being one base from a much bigger clone, this may be a read error. The V and J genes are TRBV2 and TRBJ2-5; TRBD2 is a possible D gene (6 bases). V lost 5 bases and J lost 6, with 13 bases in between. In germline, CDR1 is SNHLY, CDR2 FYNNEI. The CDR3 totals 13 residues. This chain's CDR3 is CASSYRLEKTQYF. In DNA form, the CDR3 reads TGTGCCAGCAGTTATAGACTAGAAAAGACCCAGTACTTC.

This chain connects TRBV28 to TRBJ1-2; TRBD1 might be the D (5 bases). Germline CDR1 and CDR2: MDHEN and SYDVKM. CDR3 length: 14 residues. Deletions cut 6 bases from V and 8 bases from J, with 19 bases between. DNA for the CDR3: TGTGCCAGCAGGTCTCAACAGGACGCGGGGGGCTACACCTTC. Translation: CASRSQQDAGGYTF.

The chain links TRBV12-3 or TRBV12-4 to TRBJ1-5, with D perhaps TRBD1 (5 bases). Trimming stripped 6 bases from V and 3 bases from J, with 15 bases between. The CDR3 totals 15 residues. CDR3 coding DNA: TGTGCCAGCAGCTCGATTAGGGACGACAATCAGCCCCAGCATTTT. The encoded protein is CASSSIRDDNQPQHF.

The chain joins TRBV27 to TRBJ1-6; weak D call: TRBD1 (6 bases). This CDR3 region has 15 residues. Germline V gives CDR1 MNHEY, CDR2 SMNVEV (reference sequence). The ends were cut back, 6 bases at V and 10 bases at J, with 19 bases in the middle. CDR3 in amino acids: CASRGAGHGQSPLHF. DNA of the CDR3: TGTGCCAGCAGGGGAGCGGGACACGGCCAGTCACCCCTCCACTTT.